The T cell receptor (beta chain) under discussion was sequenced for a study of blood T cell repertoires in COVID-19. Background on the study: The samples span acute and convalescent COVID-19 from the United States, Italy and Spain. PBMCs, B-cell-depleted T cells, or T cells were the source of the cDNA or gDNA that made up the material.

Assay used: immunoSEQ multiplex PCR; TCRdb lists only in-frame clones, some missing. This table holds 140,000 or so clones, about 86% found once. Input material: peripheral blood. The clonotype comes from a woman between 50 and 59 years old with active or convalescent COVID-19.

For the CDR3, the DNA is TGTGCCAGCACCGTCGAGGAGGAAGTCTATGGCTACACCTTC. Translation gives CASTVEEEVYGYTF. The chain uses TRBV6-1 and TRBJ1-2; D is unclear. This CDR3 contains 14 residues. Trimming shortened V by 7 bases and J by 4 bases, and 16 bases separated the two germline ends. Germline CDR1 MNHNS, CDR2 SASEGT.